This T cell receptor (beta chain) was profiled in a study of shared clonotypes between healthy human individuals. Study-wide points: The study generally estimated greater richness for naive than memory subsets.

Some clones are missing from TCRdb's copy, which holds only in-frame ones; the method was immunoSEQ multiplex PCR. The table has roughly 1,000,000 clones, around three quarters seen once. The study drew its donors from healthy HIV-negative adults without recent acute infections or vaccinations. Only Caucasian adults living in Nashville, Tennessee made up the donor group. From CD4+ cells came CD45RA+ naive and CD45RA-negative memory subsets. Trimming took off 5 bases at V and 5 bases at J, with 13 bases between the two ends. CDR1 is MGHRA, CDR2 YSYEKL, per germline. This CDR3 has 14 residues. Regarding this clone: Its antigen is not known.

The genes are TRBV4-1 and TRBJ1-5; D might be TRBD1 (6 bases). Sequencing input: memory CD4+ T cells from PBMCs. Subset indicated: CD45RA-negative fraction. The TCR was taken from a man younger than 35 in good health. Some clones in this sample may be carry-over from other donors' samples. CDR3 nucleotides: TGCGCCAGCAGCTCTTACAGGGCCGATCAGCCCCAGCATTTT. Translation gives CASSSYRADQPQHF.